This T cell receptor (beta chain) was recovered during a study of blood T cell repertoires in COVID-19. About the study: There were acute and convalescent COVID-19 samples, and they came from the United States, Italy and Spain. PBMCs, B-cell-depleted T cells, or T cells provided the cDNA or gDNA that made up the material.

Trimming pared 10 bases from V and 8 bases from J, leaving 22 bases between. CDR3 length: 14 amino acids. The germline CDR1 and CDR2 sequences are MDHEN and SYDVKM. The authors' processing: Estimates of nucleated cell counts were drawn from the amplification of reference gene primers. Assay used: immunoSEQ multiplex PCR; TCRdb lists only in-frame clones, some missing. V, J and clone size reflect that table, while D and trimming were determined from the DNA. The table has approximately 210,000 clones, under 95% seen once. Sequencing used peripheral blood. The receptor comes from a man between 25 and 39 years old with acute or convalescent COVID-19. The rearrangement uses TRBV28 and TRBJ2-3, with D possibly TRBD1 on 6 matching bases. DNA for the CDR3: TGTGCCACCCAAATGCAGGGCGGACAGCGTACGCAGTATTTT. This encodes CATQMQGGQRTQYF.